Listed below are T cell receptor beta chains from one sample, sequenced in a study of OX40 agonist ivuxolimab in advanced cancers. This table comes from immunoSEQ multiplex PCR, and its TCRdb copy is limited to in-frame clones, with some not included. The sample holds around 70,000 clones, 85% seen once. The sample was CD4+ or CD8+ T cells sorted from blood, taken in a trial of the OX40 agonist ivuxolimab. The source of these receptors is an adult with an advanced solid tumor such as melanoma, head and neck, liver or kidney cancer. CDR3s include the opening cysteine and the closing phenylalanine or tryptophan. The D gene is left open where the match is weak. Size values are once, few and many counts, or a class for expanded clones, and some rows have none.

clone_size j_call d_call v_call cdr3_nt cdr3_aa
- TRBJ1-1 TRBD1 TRBV7-9 TGTGCCAGCAGCTTAGCAGGGACAGGGGGCGGCACTGAAGCTTTCTTT CASSLAGTGGGTEAFF
once TRBJ2-7 TRBD1 TRBV5-1 TGCGCCAGCAGCTTAAGTACAGGGGGCTTCGGCGAGCAGTACTTC CASSLSTGGFGEQYF
- TRBJ1-1 - TRBV21-1 TGTGCCAGCAGCGCAAGGGACAGTCTCAACACTGAAGCTTTCTTT CASSARDSLNTEAFF
- TRBJ1-1 TRBD1 TRBV27 TGTGCCAGCAGTCCTCGACAGGGAGTAGTCACTGAAGCTTTCTTT CASSPRQGVVTEAFF
- TRBJ1-5 TRBD1 TRBV6-6 TGTGCCAGCAGTTACGGCGGACAGGCCCAGCATTTT CASSYGGQAQHF
- TRBJ2-5 TRBD2 TRBV4-1 TGCGCCAGCAGCCGACTAGCGGGAGCAGAGACCCAGTACTTC CASSRLAGAETQYF
- TRBJ2-1 TRBD2 TRBV5-1 TGCGCCAGCAGGCGACTAGCGGGGGTTTTCTCCTACAATGAGCAGTTCTTC CASRRLAGVFSYNEQFF
once TRBJ2-1 - TRBV10-3 TGTGCCATCAGCCCAGGGGCCATGACCACCGGGGAGCAGTTCTTC CAISPGAMTTGEQFF
once TRBJ2-7 - TRBV6-1 TGTGCCAGCAGTCAGACAGGCGGTCGATCGGAGCAGTACTTC CASSQTGGRSEQYF
- TRBJ2-7 - TRBV4-3 TGCGCCAGCAGCCAAGATAGCAGCGGAGTCTACGAGCAGTACTTC CASSQDSSGVYEQYF
- TRBJ1-2 TRBD1 TRBV5-6 TGTGCCAGCAGCTTGGGGACAGGGGTCGTCTATGGCTACACCTTC CASSLGTGVVYGYTF
few TRBJ1-6 TRBD1 TRBV19 TGTGCCAGTAGTAGGACAGGGGGCAAACCTTCGTGTTCACCCCTCCACTTT CASSRTGGKPSCSPLHF
- TRBJ1-2 - TRBV19 TGTGCCAGTAGTATAGGTCGCCGGTCTAGGACCGACGTTTATGGCTACACCTTC CASSIGRRSRTDVYGYTF
few TRBJ2-7 - TRBV2 TGTGCCAGCACGGAGGCCTACGAGCAGTACTTC CASTEAYEQYF
- TRBJ1-5 - TRBV29-1 TGCAGCGTTGCGGGGGGGGCCGATCAGCCCCAGCATTTT CSVAGGADQPQHF
- TRBJ1-1 - TRBV7-6 TGTGCCAGCAGCTTAGCCTCGGGAGACACTGAAGCTTTCTTT CASSLASGDTEAFF
- TRBJ1-5 TRBD1 TRBV2 TGTGCCAGCAGGGGGGACAGGGGGGTCAATCAGCCCCAGCATTTT CASRGDRGVNQPQHF
- TRBJ2-6 - TRBV6-4 TGTGCCAGCAGATCGGACTCTGGGGCCAACGTCCTGACTTTC CASRSDSGANVLTF
once TRBJ2-7 - TRBV6-6 TGTGCCAGCACCAAACGGGAGGGGGCCTACGAGCAATACTTC CASTKREGAYEQYF
- TRBJ1-1 - TRBV5-1 TGCGCCAGCAGCCCAGCGGCAGGAGCGAACACTGAAGCTTTCTTT CASSPAAGANTEAFF
- TRBJ2-1 - TRBV7-9 TGTGCCAGCAGCTTAGGCCGGAACAATGAGCAGTTCTTC CASSLGRNNEQFF
- TRBJ2-1 - TRBV7-8 TGTGCCAGCAGTGGTTCGAGCGGTTGGGGGAATGAGCAGTTCTTC CASSGSSGWGNEQFF
- TRBJ2-7 - TRBV18 TGTGCCAGCTCCTCGAGAAGGGGGGACGAGCAGTACTTC CASSSRRGDEQYF